What follows is one TCR beta chain and its context. The antigen is not known. Each donor was nominally healthy when sampled (though unrecorded immune exposures were likely). The sample comes from a study of cytomegalovirus exposure and HLA in healthy donors. This CDR3 comprises 15 residues. Germline V CDR1 and CDR2: SGHKS, YYEKEE (reference sequence). V lost 0 bases and J 11 bases, leaving 20 bases between the germline ends. Study outcomes and limitations: A later analysis, which compared TCR beta chains of equal frequency, found the HLA-associated ones more clonally expanded. Sequencing depth roughly uniform across donors was assumed in presence/absence analyses. The only immune exposure information that was available was CMV serostatus.

PCR was performed using 60 Vbeta and 13 Jbeta primers. TCRdb's table, derived via immunoSEQ multiplex PCR, lists solely in-frame clones and lacks some. Its listing shows 150,000 to 200,000 clones. The chain employs TRBV5-5 and TRBJ1-1, with D possibly matching TRBD1 (6 bases). Source material: PBMCs. The TCR sequence derives from a man aged 30 to 45 in good health and CMV-seronegative. CDR3 sequence: CASSLGGKNAGEAFF. The CDR3 nucleotides are TGTGCCAGCAGCTTGGGAGGTAAAAATGCAGGGGAGGCTTTCTTT.